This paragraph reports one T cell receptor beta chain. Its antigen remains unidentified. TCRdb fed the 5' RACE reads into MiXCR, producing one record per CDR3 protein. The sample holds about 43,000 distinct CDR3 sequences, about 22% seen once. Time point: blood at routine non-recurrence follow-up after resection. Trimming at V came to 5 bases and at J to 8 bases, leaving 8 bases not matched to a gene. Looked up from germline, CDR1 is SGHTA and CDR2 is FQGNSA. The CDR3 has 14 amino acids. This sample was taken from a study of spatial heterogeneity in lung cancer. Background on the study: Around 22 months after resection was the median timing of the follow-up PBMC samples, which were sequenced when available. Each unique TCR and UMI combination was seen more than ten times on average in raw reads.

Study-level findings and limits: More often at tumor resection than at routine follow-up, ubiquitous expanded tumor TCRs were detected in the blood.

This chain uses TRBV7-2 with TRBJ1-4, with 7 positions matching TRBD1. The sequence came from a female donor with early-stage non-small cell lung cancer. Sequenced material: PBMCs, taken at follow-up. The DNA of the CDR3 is TGTGCCAGCAGCGCCAGAGGGACAGCGGAAAAACTGTTTTTT. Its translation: CASSARGTAEKLFF. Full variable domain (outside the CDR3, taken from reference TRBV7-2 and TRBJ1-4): GAGVSQSPSNKVTEKGKDVELRCDPISGHTALYWYRQSLGQGLEFLIYFQGNSAPDKSGLPSDRFSAERTGGSVSTLTIQRTQQEDSAVYLCASSARGTAEKLFFGSGTQLSVL.